The entry below describes one T cell receptor beta chain. Its specific antigen is unknown. No much larger clone exists at a distance of one base, and base qualities are not known. V is clipped by 1 base and J by 0 bases, and the sequence between their germline boundaries is 13 bases long. The CDR3 numbers 18 residues from cysteine through phenylalanine. Only the CDR3 region is kept as DNA, spanning 54 bases read in frame from base 1. In the germline V gene, CDR1 corresponds to KGHSH and CDR2 to LQKENI. The CDR3 regions of human TCRbeta chains were analyzed by immunosequencing. The published analysis was carried out like this. TCRs in the repertoires were compared against a reference library of SARS-CoV-2-specific TCRs that had been generated with the MIRA antigen-specificity platform. Breadth was defined as the fraction of unique TCRs that were SARS-CoV-2-associated, and depth was defined as the fraction of total T cells that were SARS-CoV-2-associated. Using the MIRA data, every spike-specific TCR was mapped to the spike region that the TCR reacted to and assigned to either a CD4 or a CD8 class. Log10-transformed breadth and depth values were compared by one-way ANOVA with Sidak's multiple comparisons tests. TCRdb took this table from immuneACCESS and kept in-frame rearrangements with V and J called. Such tables lack part of the clones; where checked against another copy, unresolved V genes explain under half of the gap, and the rest is unexplained. The V and J calls and the clone size are those of that table, but D and trimming were determined from the DNA. The sample table shows about 99,000 clones, and roughly 88% are seen once. 4.8% of the sample rests with the top ten.

These data are taken from a study of T cell responses to AZD1222 COVID-19 vaccine (dated by TCRdb to about 2021). Some background on the complete study: AZD1222 recipients given second doses at about 4 weeks or at about 12 weeks were pooled, since spike-specific TCR depth and breadth were not found to differ between the two schedules. Trial participants were enrolled by age into 18-55, 56-69 and 70-plus year subgroups, with roughly 160, 29 and 62 TCR-sequenced participants respectively. A total of 230 to 250 trial participants underwent TCR sequencing, of whom 200 to 220 received two doses of AZD1222 and about 26 received two doses of the MenACWY control vaccine. Beyond this particular receptor, the publication reports: Most participants were white British and females outnumbered males, and the authors suggested that clonal diversity may have been underestimated. Nearly half of unique spike-specific TCRs reportedly recognized epitopes outside regions mutated in the B.1.351 and B.1.1.7 variants. Conclusions about previously exposed vaccinees are limited, since just 6 or 7 AZD1222 recipients were seropositive for SARS-CoV-2 at baseline. Because no day 14 peak-response samples were available, repertoires were characterized only after the peak T cell response. In the small 56-69-year group, the increase in depth fell short of significance, most likely because of low power. Spike-specific TCR breadth and depth rose significantly after two AZD1222 doses compared with day 0 and with MenACWY recipients. The whole spike protein was spanned by vaccine-associated CD4 TCRs, and dominant responses were seen in regions 160-218 and 743-854.

The sample's time point label, in plain terms: baseline before first vaccination. Vaccinee samples came from UK trials COV001 and COV002, including a single-blind randomized controlled phase 2/3 trial of AZD1222 (ChAdOx1 nCoV-19) in healthy adults. Trial participant PBMC samples were collected at day 0 and day 28 after the second dose for TCRbeta chain sequencing. The rearranged segments are TRBV18 and TRBJ2-6; TRBD1 is a possible D gene, resting on 6 matching bases. The receptor was derived from an adult in good health. The input for sequencing was peripheral blood, taken on day 0 of AZD1222 vaccination. In nucleotide form, the sequence is TGTGCCAGCTCACCACTGAGGGGGTTGGCCTCTGGGGCCAACGTCCTGACTTTC. This codes for CASSPLRGLASGANVLTF. The variable domain in full, with residues beyond the CDR3 obtained from the reference TRBV18 and TRBJ2-6 genes, is NAGVMQNPRHLVRRRGQEARLRCSPMKGHSHVYWYRQLPEEGLKFMVYLQKENIIDESGMPKERFSAEFPKEGPSILRIQQVVRGDSAAYFCASSPLRGLASGANVLTFGAGSRLTVL.